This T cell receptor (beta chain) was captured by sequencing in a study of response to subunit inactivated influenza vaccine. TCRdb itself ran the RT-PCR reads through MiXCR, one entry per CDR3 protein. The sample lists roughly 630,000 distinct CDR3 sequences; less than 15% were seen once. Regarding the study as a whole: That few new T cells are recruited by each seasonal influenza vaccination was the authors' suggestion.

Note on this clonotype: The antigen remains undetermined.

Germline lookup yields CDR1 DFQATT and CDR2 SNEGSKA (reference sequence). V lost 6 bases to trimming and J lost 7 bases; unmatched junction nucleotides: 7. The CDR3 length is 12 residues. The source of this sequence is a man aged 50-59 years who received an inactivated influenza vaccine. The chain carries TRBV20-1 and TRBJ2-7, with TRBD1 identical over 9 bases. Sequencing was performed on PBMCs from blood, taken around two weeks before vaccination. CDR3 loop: CSADDRGWEQYF. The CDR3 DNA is TGCAGTGCCGACGACAGGGGGTGGGAGCAGTACTTC.